These 22 T cell receptor beta chains came from one sample sequenced in a study of molecular identifiers for immune sequencing clone quantification. TCRdb re-analysed the PCR reads in MiXCR, keeping a single row per CDR3 protein. Among about 320,000 distinct CDR3 sequences, about 22% were seen once, and the ten largest hold roughly 0.7%. Sample: naive CD8+ T cells from blood, with Jurkat cell RNA spiked in. Subset given: FACS-sorted CD8+CD4-CCR7+CD45RA+ naive T cells. Receptor source: a human donor in good health. Some libraries in this study had Jurkat cell RNA spiked in.

This clonotype was picked up many times. This chain links TRBV7-9 with TRBJ1-1, with a possible D match to TRBD1 (5 bases). The CDR3 is 15 amino acids. Germline loops: CDR1 SEHNR, CDR2 FQNEAQ (reference sequence). With 4 bases removed from V and 1 base from J, the gap between germline ends came to 13 bases. The CDR3 is CASSSEGQSNTEAFF. The CDR3 DNA reads TGTGCCAGCAGCTCTGAGGGGCAATCGAACACTGAAGCTTTCTTT.

The table lists this clonotype with a few counts. This sequence joins TRBV6-5 and TRBJ2-7; 9 bases are shared with TRBD2. This CDR3 is 16 amino acids long. With 0 bases clipped from V and 0 bases from J, the junction kept 3 bases outside the gene matches. Germline V lookup: CDR1 MNHEY, CDR2 SVGAGI. This chain's CDR3 is CASSYSSGRSSYEQYF. The CDR3 DNA reads TGTGCCAGCAGTTACTCGAGCGGGAGGAGCTCCTACGAGCAGTACTTC.

A few counts support this clonotype. This chain links TRBV6-2 or TRBV6-3 with TRBJ1-2, with unresolved D. Trimming removed 0 bases at V and 6 bases at J, with 8 bases between. CDR3 size: 13 residues. Germline CDR1 reads MNHEY; CDR2 reads SVGEGT. The CDR3, as DNA: TGTGCCAGCAGTTACTCGACCAGAAATGGCTACACCTTC. This gives the protein CASSYSTRNGYTF.

This clonotype showed up just a few times. The chain uses TRBV5-1 and TRBJ1-4; possibly TRBD1 for D (5 bases). Germline values: CDR1 SGHRS, CDR2 YFSETQ. V was pared by 4 bases and J by 0 bases, with 13 bases between. The CDR3 spans 16 residues. This CDR3 reads CASSGGAGATNEKLFF. CDR3 in DNA: TGCGCCAGCAGCGGCGGGGCAGGCGCAACTAATGAAAAACTGTTTTTT.

This clonotype has at least ten counts. The chain recombines TRBV7-2 with TRBJ2-5; D perhaps matches TRBD2 (6 bases). Deletions cut 8 bases from V and 7 bases from J, with 20 bases between. CDR1 is SGHTA, CDR2 FQGNSA, per germline. This CDR3 region has 14 residues. CDR3 region: CASGRGLALGTQYF. CDR3 sequence (DNA): TGTGCCAGCGGCCGGGGACTGGCCTTAGGGACCCAGTACTTC. Full variable domain (rest looked up from reference TRBV7-2 and TRBJ2-5): GAGVSQSPSNKVTEKGKDVELRCDPISGHTALYWYRQSLGQGLEFLIYFQGNSAPDKSGLPSDRFSAERTGGSVSTLTIQRTQQEDSAVYLCASGRGLALGTQYFGPGTRLLVL.

This clonotype showed up many times. V usage is TRBV12-3 or TRBV12-4 and J usage is TRBJ2-5; D possibly corresponds to TRBD2 (6 bases). The CDR3 length is 15 residues. Trimming left V 1 base short and J 6 bases short, with 15 bases between. The CDR3 loop reads CASSLGSGVAKTQYF. In DNA form, the CDR3 reads TGTGCCAGCAGTTTAGGGTCGGGGGTCGCGAAGACCCAGTACTTC.

This clonotype was counted between two and nine times. V usage is TRBV4-3 and J usage is TRBJ2-5, with a possible D match to TRBD1 (5 bases). Germline CDR1 LGHNA, CDR2 YSLEER. The length of the CDR3 is 17 residues. Trimming left V 3 bases short and J 2 bases short, with 19 bases between. CDR3 region: CASSQALQGTRQETQYF. CDR3 DNA sequence: TGCGCCAGCAGCCAGGCGTTGCAGGGTACTCGGCAAGAGACCCAGTACTTC.

This clonotype has a count of ten or more. The V and J genes are TRBV5-1 and TRBJ2-7, with 8 bases fitting TRBD1. Trimming took 3 bases from V and 3 from J; bases not matched to a gene: 2. CDR1 is SGHRS, CDR2 YFSETQ, per germline. This CDR3 is built from 13 residues. The CDR3, as DNA: TGCGCCAGCAGCTCGGGGACAGGCTACGAGCAGTACTTC. This codes for CASSSGTGYEQYF.

DNA for the CDR3: TGTGCCAGCAGCGTAGCTGCGGGAACTTGCACAGATACGCAGTATTTT. This codes for CASSVAAGTCTDTQYF. This chain joins TRBV9 and TRBJ2-3; D possibly corresponds to TRBD2 (6 bases). Germline assignment: CDR1 SGDLS and CDR2 YYNGEE. V lost 0 bases and J lost 1, with 12 bases in between. CDR3 size: 16 residues.

The table lists this clonotype with many counts. This chain joins TRBV6-5 and TRBJ1-1, with a tentative D call TRBD1 (5 bases). In germline, CDR1 is MNHEY, CDR2 SVGAGI. V dropped 3 bases and J dropped 4 bases, with 9 bases sitting between them. The CDR3 covers 13 residues. This chain's CDR3 is CASSYAGGTEAFF. The DNA of the CDR3 is TGTGCCAGCAGTTATGCCGGGGGCACTGAAGCTTTCTTT.

The J gene is TRBJ2-1, the V gene TRBV6-5; 10 nucleotides align to TRBD2. Germline assignment: CDR1 MNHEY and CDR2 SVGAGI. The CDR3 length is 18 residues. With V trimmed by 6 bases and J by 1 base, 12 bases remained unmatched. CDR3 residues: CASRTQAGGSRSYNEQFF. CDR3 DNA sequence: TGTGCCAGCAGAACACAAGCGGGAGGGTCTAGGTCCTACAATGAGCAGTTCTTC.

As for this clonotype: A much bigger clone sits one base away, suggesting this may be a read error. V and J are TRBV9 and TRBJ1-1; D call uncertain. With 4 bases removed from V and 3 bases from J, the gap between germline ends came to 13 bases. This CDR3 has 14 residues. Germline V gene data show CDR1 as SGDLS and CDR2 as YYNGEE. CDR3 DNA sequence: TGTGCCAGCAGCCCAAGAACCGAGGACACTGAAGCTTTCTTT. This codes for CASSPRTEDTEAFF.

The chain combines TRBV3-1 with TRBJ2-3; possibly TRBD1 or TRBD2 for D (5 bases each). Looked up from germline, CDR1 is LGHDT and CDR2 is YNNKEL (reference sequence). The CDR3 contains 17 residues. Trimming left V 7 bases short and J 2 bases short, with 22 bases between. The CDR3 loop is CASTSRTGTEPTDTQYF. The CDR3 region has the DNA TGTGCCAGCACCTCCAGGACCGGGACGGAACCCACAGATACGCAGTATTTT.

This clonotype was observed a few times. The chain is built from TRBV4-3 and TRBJ1-2, with D possibly TRBD1 on 6 matching bases. The V gene's germline CDR1 is LGHNA and CDR2 YSLEER. This CDR3 spans 14 amino acids. V was trimmed by 2 bases and J by 4 bases, leaving 11 bases between them. The CDR3 is CASSQQGSGYGYTF. CDR3 DNA: TGCGCCAGCAGCCAACAGGGGTCCGGCTATGGCTACACCTTC.

In its sample, this clonotype was seen a few times. The chain uses TRBV7-9 and TRBJ1-2; 8 bases fit TRBD1. This CDR3 comprises 16 residues. Germline lookup yields CDR1 SEHNR and CDR2 FQNEAQ (reference sequence). The junction had 11 bases not matched to a gene; V was cut back by 4 bases and J by 4 bases. The CDR3 reads CASSSEDRVLLYGYTF. The DNA of the CDR3 is TGTGCCAGCAGCTCGGAGGACAGGGTCCTTCTCTATGGCTACACCTTC.

Comment on this clonotype: With a much larger clone just one base away, this may be a read error. The chain joins TRBV19 to TRBJ1-5; no reliable D call. Germline loops: CDR1 LNHDA, CDR2 SQIVND (reference sequence). CDR3 length: 14 residues. Trimming took off 6 bases at V and 6 bases at J, with 15 bases between the two ends. The chain's CDR3 is CASSCGPWGQPQHF. CDR3 bases: TGTGCCAGTAGCTGCGGACCGTGGGGTCAGCCCCAGCATTTT. Variable domain in full (rest from reference TRBV19 and TRBJ1-5): DGGITQSPKYLFRKEGQNVTLSCEQNLNHDAMYWYRQDPGQGLRLIYYSQIVNDFQKGDIAEGYSVSREKKESFPLTVTSAQKNPTAFYLCASSCGPWGQPQHFGDGTRLSIL.

This clonotype was seen many times. This chain joins TRBV7-9 and TRBJ2-3; D is unresolved. Trimming left V 7 bases short and J 6 bases short, with 14 bases between. This CDR3 comprises 13 residues. CDR1 and CDR2 from the germline V gene are SEHNR and FQNEAQ (reference sequence). CDR3 DNA: TGTGCCAGCACCCGTACTCCCGAGGATACGCAGTATTTT. It is translated as CASTRTPEDTQYF.

Many counts were recorded for this clonotype. Germline is not matched at one junction end, which may reflect a read error. J is TRBJ2-4 and V is TRBV5-6, with D perhaps matching TRBD2 (7 bases). CDR1 and CDR2 (germline): SGHDT, YYEEEE. This CDR3 contains 13 residues. The CDR3 DNA reads TGTGCCAGCAGTTTGGGGGGGCCCGGCATTCAGTACTTC. Its protein is CASSLGGPGIQYF.

Details on this clonotype: A much larger clone sits a single nucleotide away, making a read error possible. This sequence joins TRBV7-2 and TRBJ2-7; TRBD2 matches 8 bases. CDR3 length equals 13 residues. Germline lookup yields CDR1 SGHTA and CDR2 FQGNSA. CDR3 in amino acids: CASSSGLGYERYF. In DNA form, the CDR3 reads TGTGCCAGCAGCTCGGGACTAGGCTACGAGCGGTACTTC.

This clonotype has only one observation. One end of the junction is discordant with germline, which a read error may explain. This chain uses TRBV11-2 with TRBJ2-5; no clear D gene. This CDR3 spans 16 amino acids. Germline V CDR1 and CDR2: SGHAT, FQNNGV. CDR3 sequence reads: CASSLEVWLPQEAQYF. The CDR3 DNA reads TGTGCCAGCAGCTTAGAAGTTTGGCTACCACAAGAGGCCCAGTACTTC. Complete variable domain (other parts from reference TRBV11-2 and TRBJ2-5): EAGVAQSPRYKIIEKRQSVAFWCNPISGHATLYWYQQILGQGPKLLIQFQNNGVVDDSQLPKDRFSAERLKGVDSTLKIQPAKLEDSAVYLCASSLEVWLPQEAQYFGPGTRLLVL.

The V and J genes are TRBV20-1 and TRBJ1-1, with D unresolved. Germline V gene data show CDR1 as DFQATT and CDR2 as SNEGSKA (reference sequence). The germline V and J ends were trimmed by 1 base and 4 bases, with 10 bases remaining between them. The CDR3 has 13 residues. In DNA form, the CDR3 reads TGCAGTGCTAGAGGTTTGTTGGGCACTGAAGCTTTCTTT. The encoded protein is CSARGLLGTEAFF.

Comment on this clonotype: A much larger clone is a single base away; this may be a read error. The rearrangement uses TRBV2 and TRBJ1-1, with 7 bases lining up with TRBD1. Germline loops: CDR1 SNHLY, CDR2 FYNNEI. The CDR3 totals 13 residues. CDR3 region: CANLGTANTEALF. CDR3 bases: TGTGCCAACTTAGGGACAGCGAACACTGAAGCTCTCTTT.